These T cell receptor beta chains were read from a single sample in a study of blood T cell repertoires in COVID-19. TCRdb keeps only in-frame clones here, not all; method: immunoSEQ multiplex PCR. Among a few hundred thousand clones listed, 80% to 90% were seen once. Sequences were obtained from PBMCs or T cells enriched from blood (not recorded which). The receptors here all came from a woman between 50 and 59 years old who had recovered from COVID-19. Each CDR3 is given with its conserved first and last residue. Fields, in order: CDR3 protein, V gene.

CDR3: CASSQVAGATNYGYTF
V: TRBV4-1

CDR3: CASSTRIGRGTEAFF
V: TRBV11-2

CDR3: CASSGSGGAATGELFF
V: TRBV7-2

CDR3: CAWSPNGGTEAFF
V: TRBV30

CDR3: CASSLDRYGTEAFF
V: TRBV5-1

CDR3: CASSEGLAGAARAYF
V: TRBV2

CDR3: CAWSQPGQGGHEQYF
V: TRBV30

CDR3: CASKPSGTGLMNTEAFF
V: TRBV19

CDR3: CASSRPSGGSSYNEQFF
V: TRBV7-6

CDR3: CASSPGTGVGQPQHF
V: TRBV18

CDR3: CASSGEQGVHSNQPQHF
V: TRBV6-1

CDR3: CASSNRASGDNEQFF
V: TRBV9

CDR3: CASSPGQGSEKLFF
V: TRBV5-1

CDR3: CASSLGDRINQPQHF
V: TRBV27

CDR3: CATSRDRTGGYEQYF
V: TRBV15

CDR3: CSVATGTSGYNEQFF
V: TRBV29-1

CDR3: CASSLPPGETQYF
V: TRBV12-3/TRBV12-4

CDR3: CASSMGLAGGVDTQYF
V: TRBV19

CDR3: CASSSGTSGGPDTQYF
V: TRBV5-4

CDR3: CASSPLIQGEQFF
V: TRBV18

CDR3: CASRRDSNTGELFF
V: TRBV19